This is a list of T cell receptor beta chains from one sample in a study of shared clonotypes between healthy human individuals. This table comes from immunoSEQ multiplex PCR, and its TCRdb copy is limited to in-frame clones, with some not included. The sample comprises 1,400,000 or so clones, about 98.5% of which are singletons, and approximately 0.4% rests with the top ten. Material: naive CD4+ T cells sorted from blood. Receptors originate from a man aged 25-45 years in good health. CDR3s include the opening cysteine and the closing phenylalanine or tryptophan. Each record gives: clone size, J gene, V gene, D gene, CDR3 protein, CDR3 DNA. The D gene is left open where the match is weak. Clone sizes are given selectively: once, few, many, or a class where the clone is expanded.

clone_size: -
j_call: TRBJ2-1
v_call: TRBV7-2
d_call: TRBD1
cdr3_aa: CASSLSAGTGDNEQFF
cdr3_nt: TGTGCCAGCAGCTTAAGCGCCGGGACAGGGGACAATGAGCAGTTCTTC

clone_size: -
j_call: TRBJ2-7
v_call: TRBV28
d_call: -
cdr3_aa: CASSSPGDGAYEQYF
cdr3_nt: TGTGCCAGCAGTTCCCCCGGAGACGGAGCCTACGAGCAGTACTTC

clone_size: few
j_call: TRBJ2-7
v_call: TRBV5-1
d_call: TRBD1
cdr3_aa: CASSLGQGSYEQYF
cdr3_nt: TGCGCCAGCAGCTTGGGACAGGGGTCCTACGAGCAGTACTTC

clone_size: once
j_call: TRBJ2-5
v_call: TRBV11-2
d_call: TRBD2
cdr3_aa: CASSSTSGRETQYF
cdr3_nt: TGTGCCAGCAGCTCGACTAGCGGGAGAGAGACCCAGTACTTC

clone_size: -
j_call: TRBJ2-2
v_call: TRBV25-1
d_call: -
cdr3_aa: CASSEGHLELFF
cdr3_nt: TGTGCCAGCAGTGAGGGCCACCTGGAGCTGTTTTTT

clone_size: once
j_call: TRBJ1-2
v_call: TRBV6-6
d_call: -
cdr3_aa: CASSYGGGMDGYTF
cdr3_nt: TGTGCCAGCAGTTACGGCGGGGGAATGGATGGCTACACCTTC

clone_size: -
j_call: TRBJ1-1
v_call: TRBV5-8
d_call: -
cdr3_aa: CASSLITEAFF
cdr3_nt: TGTGCCAGCAGCTTGATCACTGAAGCTTTCTTT

clone_size: -
j_call: TRBJ2-3
v_call: TRBV7-9
d_call: TRBD2
cdr3_aa: CASSLRITSGKARDTQYF
cdr3_nt: TGTGCCAGCAGCTTACGTATCACAAGCGGGAAAGCCAGGGATACGCAGTATTTT

clone_size: -
j_call: TRBJ1-2
v_call: TRBV7-9
d_call: -
cdr3_aa: CASSLSPPTGSYGYTF
cdr3_nt: TGTGCCAGCAGCTTAAGCCCCCCAACAGGCTCTTATGGCTACACCTTC

clone_size: once
j_call: TRBJ2-1
v_call: TRBV18
d_call: -
cdr3_aa: CASSPLRADEQFF
cdr3_nt: TGTGCCAGCTCACCACTTAGAGCGGATGAGCAGTTCTTC

clone_size: -
j_call: TRBJ2-1
v_call: TRBV9
d_call: -
cdr3_aa: CASSVVGSSDEQFF
cdr3_nt: TGTGCCAGCAGCGTAGTGGGTAGCAGCGATGAGCAGTTCTTC

clone_size: -
j_call: TRBJ2-3
v_call: TRBV30
d_call: TRBD2
cdr3_aa: CAWSYGTSGGDTQYF
cdr3_nt: TGTGCCTGGAGCTATGGTACTAGCGGAGGGGATACGCAGTATTTT

clone_size: -
j_call: TRBJ2-1
v_call: TRBV6-4
d_call: TRBD2
cdr3_aa: CASSVGLAGVEQFF
cdr3_nt: TGTGCCAGCAGTGTTGGACTAGCGGGAGTTGAGCAGTTCTTC

clone_size: -
j_call: TRBJ2-2
v_call: TRBV9
d_call: TRBD2
cdr3_aa: CASSAAGGPRSTTGELFF
cdr3_nt: TGTGCCAGCAGCGCCGCGGGGGGACCTCGGTCCACCACCGGGGAGCTGTTTTTT

clone_size: -
j_call: TRBJ2-3
v_call: TRBV28
d_call: -
cdr3_aa: CASSALGGITDTQYF
cdr3_nt: TGTGCCAGCAGTGCCCTGGGCGGGATTACAGATACGCAGTATTTT

clone_size: -
j_call: TRBJ2-1
v_call: TRBV14
d_call: TRBD2
cdr3_aa: CASSQDLAGRNEQFF
cdr3_nt: TGTGCCAGCAGCCAAGATCTAGCGGGGAGGAATGAGCAGTTCTTC